This is a list of T cell receptor beta chains from one sample in a study of blood T cell repertoires in COVID-19. Sequencing used immunoSEQ multiplex PCR; TCRdb keeps in-frame clones, though not all of them. The sample contains 65,000 to 95,000 clones, about 80% of which appear only once. Sequencing was carried out using peripheral blood. The receptors originated from a man between 50 and 59 years old with active or convalescent COVID-19. Both conserved end residues are part of each CDR3. Fields, in order: J gene, V gene, clone size, D gene, CDR3 protein, CDR3 DNA. A D gene is named only where the DNA matches it firmly. Part of the rows lack a size; the others show once, few, many or a class for expanded clones.

J: TRBJ2-4
V: TRBV5-1
size: -
D: TRBD1
CDR3: CASSFQGDGGNIQYF
DNA: TGCGCCAGCAGCTTTCAGGGGGATGGGGGAAACATTCAGTACTTC

J: TRBJ2-2
V: TRBV7-7
size: -
D: -
CDR3: CASSLDSTGELFF
DNA: TGTGCCAGCAGCTTAGATAGCACCGGGGAGCTGTTTTTT

J: TRBJ1-1
V: TRBV5-4
size: -
D: TRBD1
CDR3: CASRLQGSAEAFF
DNA: TGTGCCAGCAGATTACAGGGGAGCGCTGAAGCTTTCTTT

J: TRBJ2-3
V: TRBV11-2
size: -
D: TRBD1
CDR3: CASSPGDRAGDTQYF
DNA: TGTGCCAGCAGCCCGGGGGACAGGGCGGGAGATACGCAGTATTTT

J: TRBJ1-1
V: TRBV6-1
size: once
D: TRBD1
CDR3: CASSPRTGGTEAFF
DNA: TGTGCCAGCAGCCCACGGACAGGGGGCACTGAAGCTTTCTTT

J: TRBJ1-6
V: TRBV19
size: -
D: -
CDR3: CASSIGPGGSPLHF
DNA: TGTGCCAGTAGTATCGGGCCAGGAGGTTCACCCCTCCACTTT

J: TRBJ2-6
V: TRBV30
size: many
D: TRBD2
CDR3: CAWSRLAGISGANVLTF
DNA: TGTGCCTGGAGTCGCCTAGCGGGAATCTCTGGGGCCAACGTCCTGACTTTC

J: TRBJ2-1
V: TRBV18
size: -
D: -
CDR3: CASSPPVGSTPGDEQFF
DNA: TGTGCCAGCTCACCACCTGTGGGCAGCACTCCGGGGGATGAGCAGTTCTTC

J: TRBJ1-5
V: TRBV5-1
size: -
D: -
CDR3: CASSLGSREPQHF
DNA: TGCGCCAGCAGCTTGGGGTCCCGGGAGCCCCAGCATTTT

J: TRBJ1-1
V: TRBV19
size: -
D: -
CDR3: CASSRQNTEAFF
DNA: TGTGCCAGTAGTAGACAGAACACTGAAGCTTTCTTT

J: TRBJ1-4
V: TRBV3-1/TRBV3-2
size: -
D: TRBD1
CDR3: CASSQGAGTGGGKLFF
DNA: TGTGCCAGCAGCCAGGGAGCCGGGACAGGGGGCGGAAAACTGTTTTTT

J: TRBJ1-4
V: TRBV10-3
size: once
D: -
CDR3: CAISESEGVREKLFF
DNA: TGTGCCATCAGTGAGTCTGAGGGGGTCCGGGAAAAACTGTTTTTT

J: TRBJ1-1
V: TRBV19
size: -
D: -
CDR3: CASVTGDTEAFF
DNA: TGTGCCAGTGTCACGGGTGACACTGAAGCTTTCTTT

J: TRBJ2-7
V: TRBV21-1
size: -
D: -
CDR3: CASSGGDRDCEQYF
DNA: TGTGCCAGCTCAGGGGGGGACAGGGATTGCGAGCAGTACTTC

J: TRBJ2-2
V: TRBV28
size: -
D: -
CDR3: CASRIDTATPTGELFF
DNA: TGTGCCAGCAGGATAGATACTGCTACTCCCACCGGGGAGCTGTTTTTT

J: TRBJ1-2
V: TRBV30
size: -
D: -
CDR3: CAWTLRLGYGYTF
DNA: TGTGCCTGGACCTTACGACTGGGCTATGGCTACACCTTC

J: TRBJ2-1
V: TRBV19
size: -
D: -
CDR3: CASSFQFEARGEQFF
DNA: TGTGCCAGTAGTTTTCAGTTCGAGGCCCGCGGTGAGCAGTTCTTC

J: TRBJ2-3
V: TRBV9
size: -
D: -
CDR3: CASSVEDRGDTQYF
DNA: TGTGCCAGCAGCGTAGAGGACAGAGGGGATACGCAGTATTTT

J: TRBJ2-1
V: TRBV11-2
size: few
D: -
CDR3: CASSLGGSSYNEQFF
DNA: TGTGCCAGCAGCTTAGGTGGCAGCTCCTACAATGAGCAGTTCTTC

J: TRBJ2-6
V: TRBV19
size: -
D: TRBD1
CDR3: CASSGTASGANVLTF
DNA: TGTGCCAGTAGTGGGACAGCTTCTGGGGCCAACGTCCTGACTTTC

J: TRBJ1-1
V: TRBV9
size: -
D: -
CDR3: CASSVGGHEAFF
DNA: TGTGCCAGCAGCGTAGGAGGACATGAAGCTTTCTTT

J: TRBJ1-4
V: TRBV19
size: -
D: TRBD1
CDR3: CASSIGTGDEKLFF
DNA: TGTGCCAGTAGTATAGGGACAGGGGATGAAAAACTGTTTTTT

J: TRBJ2-7
V: TRBV7-2
size: -
D: TRBD2
CDR3: CASSLERETYEQYF
DNA: TGTGCCAGCAGCTTAGAGCGGGAGACATACGAGCAGTACTTC

J: TRBJ2-4
V: TRBV16
size: -
D: TRBD1
CDR3: CASSRPQGDKNIQYF
DNA: TGTGCCAGCAGCCGCCCGCAGGGGGACAAAAACATTCAGTACTTC

J: TRBJ2-1
V: TRBV5-1
size: -
D: TRBD2
CDR3: CASSLGLAGGWGNEQFF
DNA: TGCGCCAGCAGCTTGGGGCTAGCGGGTGGATGGGGCAATGAGCAGTTCTTC

J: TRBJ2-5
V: TRBV11-1
size: few
D: -
CDR3: CASSPPFAARETQYF
DNA: TGTGCCAGCAGCCCCCCCTTTGCTGCGCGGGAGACCCAGTACTTC

J: TRBJ2-1
V: TRBV5-1
size: -
D: TRBD2
CDR3: CASSGLAGGRDEQFF
DNA: TGCGCCAGCAGCGGATTAGCGGGGGGGCGCGATGAGCAGTTCTTC

J: TRBJ2-3
V: TRBV6-5
size: -
D: -
CDR3: CASSYGRGTDTQYF
DNA: TGTGCCAGCAGTTACGGCAGGGGCACAGATACGCAGTATTTT

J: TRBJ1-2
V: TRBV30
size: -
D: -
CDR3: CATSHRINYGYTF
DNA: TGTGCGACTTCGCACAGGATTAACTATGGCTACACCTTC

J: TRBJ1-1
V: TRBV19
size: few
D: -
CDR3: CASSKRRSVNTEAFF
DNA: TGTGCCAGTAGTAAGCGGCGCAGTGTGAACACTGAAGCTTTCTTT

J: TRBJ2-7
V: TRBV19
size: once
D: TRBD2
CDR3: CASSSGVGYEQYF
DNA: TGTGCCAGTTCTAGCGGGGTCGGGTACGAGCAGTACTTC

J: TRBJ2-2
V: TRBV6-6
size: few
D: -
CDR3: CASSSVGTNTGELFF
DNA: TGTGCCAGCAGTTCAGTAGGGACTAACACCGGGGAGCTGTTTTTT

J: TRBJ2-3
V: TRBV9
size: -
D: TRBD2
CDR3: CASSVLAGRADTQYF
DNA: TGTGCCAGCAGCGTACTAGCGGGGCGTGCAGATACGCAGTATTTT

J: TRBJ1-2
V: TRBV29-1
size: -
D: -
CDR3: CSVVSGYTF
DNA: TGCAGCGTTGTTAGTGGCTACACCTTC

J: TRBJ1-2
V: TRBV6-6
size: -
D: -
CDR3: CASTPLEGGYGYTF
DNA: TGTGCCAGCACCCCCCTAGAAGGTGGCTATGGCTACACCTTC

J: TRBJ2-3
V: TRBV5-1
size: -
D: TRBD2
CDR3: CASSLDGGTQYF
DNA: TGCGCCAGCAGCTTGGACGGGGGGACGCAGTATTTT

J: TRBJ1-1
V: TRBV7-5
size: -
D: -
CDR3: CAREGTPMNTEAFF
DNA: TGTGCCAGAGAGGGGACACCCATGAACACTGAAGCTTTCTTT

J: TRBJ2-3
V: TRBV7-3
size: -
D: TRBD2
CDR3: CASSSPTSGGAGDTQYF
DNA: TGTGCCAGCAGCTCCCCGACTAGCGGGGGGGCCGGAGATACGCAGTATTTT

J: TRBJ2-7
V: TRBV24-1
size: once
D: -
CDR3: CATSDCESTRGFPKYF
DNA: TGTGCCACCAGTGATTGCGAATCGACGCGGGGATTCCCTAAGTACTTC

J: TRBJ1-2
V: TRBV19
size: -
D: TRBD1
CDR3: CASSAGTGLNYGYTF
DNA: TGTGCCAGTAGTGCGGGGACAGGTCTTAACTATGGCTACACCTTC

J: TRBJ1-1
V: TRBV30
size: -
D: -
CDR3: CAEVGGLGAFF
DNA: TGTGCCGAGGTAGGAGGCCTCGGAGCTTTCTTT

J: TRBJ2-1
V: TRBV7-9
size: -
D: TRBD2
CDR3: CASSLGTSGGPNEQFF
DNA: TGTGCCAGCAGCTTAGGGACTAGCGGGGGACCCAATGAGCAGTTCTTC

J: TRBJ2-7
V: TRBV10-1
size: -
D: -
CDR3: CASSESISGEVYEQYF
DNA: TGCGCCAGCAGTGAGTCAATTTCTGGAGAGGTCTACGAGCAGTACTTC

J: TRBJ2-7
V: TRBV3-1/TRBV3-2
size: -
D: -
CDR3: CASSQWPSGELPYEQYF
DNA: TGTGCCAGCAGCCAATGGCCCTCCGGGGAACTCCCCTACGAGCAGTACTTC

J: TRBJ1-1
V: TRBV9
size: few
D: -
CDR3: CASSPRQSPSPTGAFF
DNA: TGTGCCAGCTCCCCCCGGCAGTCCCCCTCCCCAACCGGGGCTTTCTTT

J: TRBJ2-7
V: TRBV30
size: -
D: TRBD1
CDR3: CAWSRLDRANEQYF
DNA: TGTGCCTGGAGCCGTCTAGACAGGGCCAACGAGCAGTACTTC

J: TRBJ2-2
V: TRBV10-3
size: -
D: TRBD2
CDR3: CAISDPSGGGGTGELFF
DNA: TGTGCCATCAGTGACCCTAGCGGGGGAGGGGGCACCGGGGAGCTGTTTTTT

J: TRBJ2-6
V: TRBV5-1
size: -
D: -
CDR3: CASSLVRTRANVLTF
DNA: TGCGCCAGCAGCTTGGTGAGAACTAGGGCCAACGTCCTGACTTTC